The 21 T cell receptor beta chains reported below all come from one sample, sequenced in a study of T cell changes during pregnancy in multiple sclerosis. Produced via immunoSEQ multiplex PCR; TCRdb's table is partial and in-frame only. Of 25,000 to 30,000 clones listed, 85% to 95% were seen once; the top ten hold roughly 0.74%. The material sequenced was CD4+ T cells from peripheral blood mononuclear cells, taken in the first trimester of pregnancy. These receptors were taken from a female donor with multiple sclerosis, enrolled in a pregnancy study.

This sequence joins TRBV7-2 and TRBJ2-3; 8 bases are shared with TRBD2. The germline V gene encodes CDR1 SGHTA and CDR2 FQGNSA. The CDR3 length is 17 residues. V lost 4 bases, J lost 0 bases, and 9 bases stayed unmatched. The CDR3 protein is CASSSAGGPRSTDTQYF. The CDR3 coding sequence is TGTGCCAGCAGCTCGGCGGGGGGACCTAGAAGCACAGATACGCAGTATTTT.

V gene TRBV19 combines with J gene TRBJ2-1, with TRBD1 matching 11 bases. CDR1 LNHDA and CDR2 SQIVND come from the germline V gene (reference sequence). This CDR3 is 16 amino acids long. V dropped 7 bases and J dropped 8; count of bases not matched to a gene: 13. CDR3: CASTPRTGGRLDEQFF. The CDR3 DNA reads TGTGCCAGTACCCCTCGGACAGGGGGCCGCTTGGATGAGCAGTTCTTC.

The gene calls are TRBV4-1 and TRBJ2-5; TRBD1 agrees at 9 bases. The CDR3 contains 15 residues. Germline CDR1 MGHRA, CDR2 YSYEKL. V was clipped by 5 bases and J by 4 bases; unmatched bases: 8. The CDR3 reads CASSLTGGATETQYF. The CDR3 bases are TGCGCCAGCAGCTTGACAGGGGGGGCAACAGAGACCCAGTACTTC.

This sequence joins TRBV7-2 and TRBJ1-1; D perhaps matches TRBD1 (5 bases). V shed 3 bases and J shed 1 base, with 9 bases lying between them. The CDR3 contains 14 residues. The V gene's germline CDR1 is SGHTA and CDR2 FQGNSA. Here the CDR3 reads CASSLQGRNTEAFF. The DNA of the CDR3 is TGTGCCAGCAGCTTGCAGGGCAGGAACACTGAAGCTTTCTTT.

This chain uses TRBV10-3 with TRBJ1-5, with 12 nucleotides matching TRBD1. The germline V gene encodes CDR1 ENHRY and CDR2 SYGVKD. V was clipped by 6 bases and J by 5 bases; unmatched bases: 5. The CDR3 length is 15 residues. CDR3 DNA: TGTGCCATCAGGTCCGGGACAGGGGGCGATCAGCCCCAGCATTTT. It is translated as CAIRSGTGGDQPQHF.

This clone was observed a single time. The CDR3 coding sequence is TGCGCCAGCAGCGAAGGGACAGCCCACGGGGCTTTCTTT. Translated, it gives CASSEGTAHGAFF. The chain employs TRBV5-1 and TRBJ1-1, with 7 nucleotides matching TRBD1. Germline V CDR1 and CDR2: SGHRS, YFSETQ. The CDR3 totals 13 residues. Trimming at V came to 4 bases and at J to 11 bases, leaving 11 bases not matched to a gene.

The chain uses TRBV5-1 and TRBJ1-2; D may be TRBD1 (6 bases). The CDR3 spans 15 residues. CDR1 is SGHRS, CDR2 YFSETQ, per germline. V was clipped by 4 bases and J by 3 bases, with 16 bases between them. The CDR3 loop is CASSPRQGFHYGYTF. The CDR3 region has the DNA TGCGCCAGCAGCCCCCGTCAGGGGTTCCACTATGGCTACACCTTC.

The chain couples TRBV10-3 to TRBJ2-3, with 11 bases lining up with TRBD2. Trimming cost V 9 bases and J 9 bases; bases outside gene matches: 23. CDR3 length: 18 residues. CDR1 and CDR2 from the germline V gene are ENHRY and SYGVKD. The DNA of the CDR3 is TGTGCCATGAGAACATCAACTAGCGGGGGTGTCCTGGGGGACACGCAGTATTTT. This sequence encodes CAMRTSTSGGVLGDTQYF.

The genes are TRBV28 and TRBJ1-2, with 7 bases aligning to TRBD1. Germline loops: CDR1 MDHEN, CDR2 SYDVKM. CDR3 size: 16 residues. The V segment lost 3 bases and the J segment 4 bases; nucleotides outside the gene matches: 11. This CDR3 reads CASSLPLSSGGYGYTF. The CDR3, as DNA: TGTGCCAGCAGTTTGCCCCTCTCCTCAGGGGGCTATGGCTACACCTTC.

This clone was picked up a small number of times. The V gene is TRBV7-2, the J gene TRBJ2-7; 9 positions agree with TRBD1. The CDR3 is made up of 13 amino acids. The V segment lost 5 bases and the J segment 9 bases; nucleotides outside the gene matches: 8. Germline values: CDR1 SGHTA, CDR2 FQGNSA. The CDR3 nucleotides are TGTGCCAGCAGCCTGCATCCGGGACAGGGGCAGTACTTC. Its translation is CASSLHPGQGQYF. Combining the CDR3 with reference TRBV7-2 and TRBJ2-7 gives the whole variable domain GAGVSQSPSNKVTEKGKDVELRCDPISGHTALYWYRQSLGQGLEFLIYFQGNSAPDKSGLPSDRFSAERTGGSVSTLTIQRTQQEDSAVYLCASSLHPGQGQYFGPGTRLTVT.

V and J are TRBV9 and TRBJ1-4; TRBD1 matches at 12 bases. V trimming: 0 bases; J trimming: 8 bases; junction bases outside the gene matches: 2. CDR1 is SGDLS and CDR2 is YYNGEE in the germline V gene. The CDR3 runs to 15 residues. The CDR3 region has the DNA TGTGCCAGCAGCGTAGCTGGGACAGGGGGCGAAAAACTGTTTTTT. Amino acid sequence: CASSVAGTGGEKLFF.

This chain uses TRBV7-9 with TRBJ2-5, with a weak D call TRBD2 (5 bases). The germline gives CDR1 SEHNR, CDR2 FQNEAQ (reference sequence). The germline V and J ends were trimmed by 5 bases and 3 bases, with 13 bases remaining between them. The CDR3 length is 14 residues. CDR3 in DNA: TGTGCCAGCAGCCTCCGGGCTAGCAAAGAGACCCAGTACTTC. Translated: CASSLRASKETQYF.

V usage is TRBV5-5 and J usage is TRBJ2-3; 7 bases are a match to TRBD2. CDR3 length equals 15 residues. Germline V lookup: CDR1 SGHKS, CDR2 YYEKEE (reference sequence). The V and J ends lost 0 bases and 8 bases, in that order; junction bases with no gene match: 9. Written as DNA, the CDR3 is TGTGCCAGCAGCTTGGTGGGAGGGGTGCAAGCTACGCAGTATTTT. Residues: CASSLVGGVQATQYF.

This chain connects TRBV30 to TRBJ1-3; weak D call: TRBD1 (5 bases). Looked up from germline, CDR1 is GTSNPN and CDR2 is SVGIG (reference sequence). Trimming left V 5 bases short and J 2 bases short, with 13 bases between. This CDR3 is built from 14 residues. The CDR3 DNA follows: TGTGCCTGGGCCCTGGGGGGGACTGGAAACACCATATATTTT. It specifies CAWALGGTGNTIYF.

The V call is TRBV7-9, the J call TRBJ1-1, with 8 bases matching TRBD1. The CDR3 sequence is 17 residues long. CDR1 and CDR2 (germline): SEHNR, FQNEAQ (reference sequence). With V trimmed by 2 bases and J by 5 bases, 13 bases remained unmatched. The chain's CDR3 is CASSLTPNRGSGTEAFF. CDR3 bases: TGTGCCAGCAGCTTAACGCCGAACAGGGGGAGCGGTACTGAAGCTTTCTTT. Variable domain in full (rest from reference TRBV7-9 and TRBJ1-1): DTGVSQNPRHKITKRGQNVTFRCDPISEHNRLYWYRQTLGQGPEFLTYFQNEAQLEKSRLLSDRFSAERPKGSFSTLEIQRTEQGDSAMYLCASSLTPNRGSGTEAFFGQGTRLTVV.

The V and J genes are TRBV2 and TRBJ2-3; 12 bases match TRBD2. The CDR3 has 15 amino acids. With V trimmed by 10 bases and J by 6 bases, 11 bases remained unmatched. CDR1 is SNHLY and CDR2 is FYNNEI in the germline V gene. The CDR3 here is CATKRTSGAPDTQYF. The CDR3 DNA reads as TGTGCCACTAAAAGGACTAGCGGGGCGCCGGATACGCAGTATTTT. The full variable domain, rest sourced from reference TRBV2 and TRBJ2-3, is EPEVTQTPSHQVTQMGQEVILRCVPISNHLYFYWYRQILGQKVEFLVSFYNNEISEKSEIFDDQFSVERPDGSNFTLKIRSTKLEDSAMYFCATKRTSGAPDTQYFGPGTRLTVL.

The J gene is TRBJ2-5, the V gene TRBV19; D is undetermined. Trimming removed 3 bases at V and 5 bases at J, with 13 bases between. CDR1 is LNHDA and CDR2 is SQIVND in the germline V gene (reference sequence). This CDR3 comprises 14 residues. CDR3 loop: CASSMQDRRETQYF. The CDR3 bases are TGTGCCAGTAGTATGCAGGATCGTCGGGAGACCCAGTACTTC.

The rearrangement links TRBV18 to TRBJ1-3, with 8 bases matching TRBD1. The CDR3 has 14 residues. Germline-derived CDR1 and CDR2 are KGHSH and LQKENI. V was pared by 3 bases and J by 4 bases, with 2 bases of the junction left unmatched. The chain's CDR3 is CASSPTGAGNTIYF. DNA for the CDR3: TGTGCCAGCTCACCGACAGGGGCCGGAAACACCATATATTTT.

This clone was observed a few times. The chain recombines TRBV5-5 with TRBJ1-1; D call uncertain. The V gene lost 3 bases and the J gene lost 11 bases, with 14 bases spanning the gap. Germline assignment: CDR1 SGHKS and CDR2 YYEKEE (reference sequence). CDR3 size: 12 residues. CDR3 nucleotides: TGTGCCAGCAGCTGGAGCGATCAGAGGGCTTTCTTT. Residues: CASSWSDQRAFF.

This chain uses TRBV5-8 with TRBJ1-2; the match to TRBD1 covers 7 bases. V lost 0 bases, J lost 7 bases, and 3 bases stayed unmatched. CDR1 and CDR2 from the germline V gene are SGHTS and YDEGEE. CDR3 length equals 13 residues. For the CDR3, the DNA is TGTGCCAGCAGCTTGGGGGACAGCCCTGGCTACACCTTC. It yields the protein CASSLGDSPGYTF.

The genes are TRBV11-3 and TRBJ2-5, with 9 bases identical to TRBD2. V shed 5 bases, J shed 2 bases, and the junction held 12 bases outside the gene matches. CDR1 and CDR2 (germline): SGHNT, YENEEA. The CDR3 is 17 residues long. The CDR3 reads CASSHARLADLQETQYF. CDR3 coding DNA: TGTGCCAGCAGCCATGCAAGACTAGCGGATTTACAAGAGACCCAGTACTTC.